This T cell receptor (beta chain) was retrieved from a study of cytomegalovirus exposure and HLA in healthy donors. The study, taken as a whole, reports: Under in vitro conditions, a few CMV-associated chains were confirmed as specific for CMV antigens. Per published reports, the classifier diagnosed cytomegalovirus status with high specificity and sensitivity. It was 164 TCR beta chains that were listed as cytomegalovirus-associated.

As regards this clone: What it recognizes is unknown.

Using immunoSEQ multiplex PCR, the repertoire was profiled, and TCRdb retains in-frame clones only, with some absent. The sample includes approximately 58,000 clones, roughly 94% of them seen just once. CDR3 length equals 16 residues. CDR1 is SGHNT and CDR2 is YYREEE in the germline V gene (reference sequence). The V gene lost 4 bases and the J gene lost 1 base, with 17 bases spanning the gap. This clonotype was obtained from a man younger than 35 in good health and CMV-seronegative. The material sequenced was PBMCs. V gene TRBV5-4 combines with J gene TRBJ1-1; D call uncertain. The DNA for the CDR3 is TGTGCCAGCAGCGCTCCTGACGACTCGGGGAACACTGAAGCTTTCTTT. It encodes CASSAPDDSGNTEAFF. The variable domain in full, with the rest retrieved from reference TRBV5-4 and TRBJ1-1, is ETGVTQSPTHLIKTRGQQVTLRCSSQSGHNTVSWYQQALGQGPQFIFQYYREEENGRGNFPPRFSGLQFPNYSSELNVNALELDDSALYLCASSAPDDSGNTEAFFGQGTRLTVV.